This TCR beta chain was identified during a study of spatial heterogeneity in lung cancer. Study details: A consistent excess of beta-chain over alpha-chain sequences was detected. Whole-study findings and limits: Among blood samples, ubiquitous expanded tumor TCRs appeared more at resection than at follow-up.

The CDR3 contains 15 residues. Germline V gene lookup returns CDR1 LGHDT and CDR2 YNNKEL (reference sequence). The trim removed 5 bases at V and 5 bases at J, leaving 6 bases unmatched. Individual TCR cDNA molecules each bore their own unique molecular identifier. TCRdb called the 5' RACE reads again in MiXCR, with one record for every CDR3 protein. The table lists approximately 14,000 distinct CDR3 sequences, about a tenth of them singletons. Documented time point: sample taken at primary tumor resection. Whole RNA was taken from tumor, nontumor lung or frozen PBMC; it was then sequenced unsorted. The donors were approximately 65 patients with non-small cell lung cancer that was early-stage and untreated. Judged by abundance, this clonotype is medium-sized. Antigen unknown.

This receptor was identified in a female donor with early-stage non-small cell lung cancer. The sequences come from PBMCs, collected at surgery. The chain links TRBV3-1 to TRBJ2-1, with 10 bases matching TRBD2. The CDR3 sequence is CASSYIAGGNNEQFF. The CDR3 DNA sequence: TGTGCCAGCAGCTACATAGCGGGGGGTAACAATGAGCAGTTCTTC.